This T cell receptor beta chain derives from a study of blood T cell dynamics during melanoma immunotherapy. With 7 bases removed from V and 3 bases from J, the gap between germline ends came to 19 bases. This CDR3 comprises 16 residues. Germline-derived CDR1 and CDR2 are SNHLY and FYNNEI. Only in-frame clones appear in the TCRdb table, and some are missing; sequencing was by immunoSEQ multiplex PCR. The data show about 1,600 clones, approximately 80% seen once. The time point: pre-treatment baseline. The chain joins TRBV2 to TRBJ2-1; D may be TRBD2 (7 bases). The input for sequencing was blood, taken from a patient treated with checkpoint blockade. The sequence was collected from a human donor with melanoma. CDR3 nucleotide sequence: TGTGCCAGCAATCGGTTGGCGGGGGCCGGCTACAATGAGCAGTTCTTC. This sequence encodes CASNRLAGAGYNEQFF.